This entry lists 31 T cell receptor beta chains sequenced from one sample in a study of blood T cell repertoires in COVID-19. Sequencing was performed with immunoSEQ multiplex PCR; in TCRdb, only in-frame clones are kept and a portion is missing. The sample yields a few hundred thousand clones, more than 80% seen once. The sample consisted of PBMCs or T cells enriched from blood (not recorded which). The receptors were sampled from a man aged 30 to 45 who had recovered from COVID-19.

This clone was counted a single time. The CDR3 protein is CVSRQAPRPQHF. As DNA, the CDR3 is TGTGTCAGCCGACAGGCCCCGAGGCCCCAGCATTTT. V usage is TRBV5-3 and J usage is TRBJ1-5; tentatively, D is TRBD1 (6 bases). TRBV5-3 is noted as an ORF with a role that remains uncertain. This CDR3 region has 12 residues.

The chain combines TRBV19 with TRBJ2-3; perhaps TRBD1 as D (6 bases). The germline CDR1 and CDR2 sequences are LNHDA and SQIVND (reference sequence). CDR3 size: 14 residues. V was shortened by 5 bases and J by 1 base, with 10 bases between the two germline ends. CDR3 amino acids: CASSPRTGTDTQYF. CDR3 DNA sequence: TGTGCCAGTAGTCCCAGGACAGGCACAGATACGCAGTATTTT. The entire variable domain, with the rest obtained from reference TRBV19 and TRBJ2-3, is as follows: DGGITQSPKYLFRKEGQNVTLSCEQNLNHDAMYWYRQDPGQGLRLIYYSQIVNDFQKGDIAEGYSVSREKKESFPLTVTSAQKNPTAFYLCASSPRTGTDTQYFGPGTRLTVL.

The DNA for the CDR3 is TGCGCCAGCAGCTTGCCCGAGCGGGACTACAATGAGCAGTTCTTC. Protein product: CASSLPERDYNEQFF. V usage is TRBV5-1 and J usage is TRBJ2-1; 7 positions agree with TRBD2. V trimming: 1 base; J trimming: 3 bases; junction bases outside the gene matches: 4. The CDR3 is made up of 15 amino acids. The V gene's germline CDR1 is SGHRS and CDR2 YFSETQ.

CDR3 coding DNA: TGTGCCAGCAGCCCTGTCGGGTTGCAGCCCCAGCATTTT. This sequence encodes CASSPVGLQPQHF. V is TRBV12-3 or TRBV12-4 and J is TRBJ1-5, with D uncertain. The CDR3 has 13 amino acids. V lost 6 bases, J lost 7 bases, and 13 bases lay in between.

The V call is TRBV7-9, the J call TRBJ1-6, with TRBD1 matching 7 bases. Losses at the gene ends were 3 bases for V and 6 bases for J; bases not matched to a gene: 11. Germline values: CDR1 SEHNR, CDR2 FQNEAQ (reference sequence). The CDR3 has 17 amino acids. The CDR3 protein is CASSLATTTGVNSPLHF. In DNA form, the CDR3 reads TGTGCCAGCAGCTTGGCCACTACTACAGGGGTTAATTCACCCCTCCACTTT.

This sequence joins TRBV7-2 and TRBJ2-2; 7 bases are a match to TRBD2. With V trimmed by 7 bases and J by 7 bases, 15 bases remained unmatched. Germline V gives CDR1 SGHTA, CDR2 FQGNSA. The CDR3 has 16 amino acids. For the CDR3, the DNA is TGTGCCAGCACCCCGCGTGGGGGAGGGCCCGGCGGGGAGCTGTTTTTT. As protein: CASTPRGGGPGGELFF.

This clone was counted once. The CDR3 is CASYPLRGTDTQYF. Here the CDR3 DNA reads TGTGCCAGCTACCCCCTCCGGGGCACAGATACGCAGTATTTT. The rearrangement joins TRBV18 to TRBJ2-3, with D unresolved. Trimming took off 7 bases at V and 1 base at J, with 12 bases between the two ends. The CDR3 covers 14 residues. Germline V gene data show CDR1 as KGHSH and CDR2 as LQKENI.

The J gene is TRBJ2-7, the V gene TRBV28; TRBD1 matches 8 bases. J lost 0 bases, V lost 5 bases, and 9 bases had no gene match. Germline-derived CDR1 and CDR2 are MDHEN and SYDVKM. This CDR3 has 16 residues. CDR3 protein: CASSPVQGDSSYEQYF. CDR3 nucleotide sequence: TGTGCCAGCAGTCCGGTACAGGGGGACAGCTCCTACGAGCAGTACTTC. The full variable domain, with the rest looked up from reference TRBV28 and TRBJ2-7, is DVKVTQSSRYLVKRTGEKVFLECVQDMDHENMFWYRQDPGLGLRLIYFSYDVKMKEKGDIPEGYSVSREKKERFSLILESASTNQTSMYLCASSPVQGDSSYEQYFGPGTRLTVT.

The V and J genes are TRBV6-5 and TRBJ2-7; TRBD1 agrees at 7 bases. Unmatched junction bases numbered 3, after V lost 7 bases and J lost 3 bases. CDR1 MNHEY and CDR2 SVGAGI come from the germline V gene. There are 12 residues in the CDR3. The CDR3 region has the DNA TGTGCCAGCAAAAGGGACAGCTACGAGCAGTACTTC. Protein: CASKRDSYEQYF.

The chain carries TRBV7-8 and TRBJ2-3, with D maybe TRBD2 (5 bases). The CDR3 is 12 amino acids. Germline CDR1 and CDR2: SGHVS and FQNEAQ. The ends were cut back, 5 bases at V and 6 bases at J, with 9 bases in the middle. The CDR3 loop reads CASSDTRDTQYF. The CDR3, as DNA: TGTGCCAGCAGCGATACTAGGGATACGCAGTATTTT.

The chain couples TRBV18 to TRBJ2-4; D perhaps matches TRBD2 (6 bases). Germline-derived CDR1 and CDR2 are KGHSH and LQKENI. V gave up 3 bases and J gave up 1 base, with 7 bases separating them. The CDR3 is 14 residues long. The chain's CDR3 is CASSPGGAKNIQYF. CDR3 in DNA: TGTGCCAGCTCACCCGGAGGGGCCAAAAACATTCAGTACTTC.

The V and J genes are TRBV27 and TRBJ1-5; D is unclear. Germline V gene lookup returns CDR1 MNHEY and CDR2 SMNVEV (reference sequence). The CDR3 length is 14 residues. Trimming took 1 base from V and 3 from J, leaving 7 bases between them. The CDR3: CASSLYGDNQPQHF. The CDR3 bases are TGTGCCAGCAGTTTATACGGAGACAATCAGCCCCAGCATTTT.

On this clone itself: Other DNA sequences in this specimen translate into the identical CDR3. V is TRBV3-1 (or the pseudogene TRBV3-2) and J is TRBJ2-3; D is ambiguous. The V and J ends lost 1 base and 1 base respectively, with 3 bases between them. This CDR3 has 13 amino acids. CDR1 LGHDT and CDR2 YNNKEL come from the germline V gene (reference sequence). The CDR3 protein is CASSQGGTDTQYF. CDR3 nucleotide sequence: TGTGCCAGCAGCCAAGGAGGCACAGATACGCAGTATTTT.

The V call is TRBV11-2, the J call TRBJ2-5; D is undetermined. The V end lost 5 bases, the J end lost 1 base, and 11 bases lay between the germline ends. The CDR3 consists of 14 residues. CDR1 is SGHAT, CDR2 FQNNGV, per germline. The CDR3 region has the DNA TGTGCCAGCAGCCCCCGTAACGGCCAAGAGACCCAGTACTTC. This sequence encodes CASSPRNGQETQYF.

This rearrangement joins TRBV11-2 to TRBJ2-5, with D unresolved. This CDR3 is 13 amino acids long. CDR1 is SGHAT and CDR2 is FQNNGV in the germline V gene. V was shortened by 3 bases and J by 3 bases, with 8 bases between the two germline ends. CDR3 bases: TGTGCCAGCAGCTTCGGAGCAGAAGAGACCCAGTACTTC. Protein: CASSFGAEETQYF.

The CDR3 region has the DNA TGTGCCAGCAGCTTGATGACAGGGGGTAGCACTGAAGCTTTCTTT. It encodes CASSLMTGGSTEAFF. This rearrangement joins TRBV5-6 to TRBJ1-1; 9 bases agree with TRBD1. The CDR3 consists of 15 residues. CDR1 is SGHDT and CDR2 is YYEEEE in the germline V gene. The V segment lost 1 base and the J segment 4 bases; nucleotides outside the gene matches: 5.

V usage is TRBV30 and J usage is TRBJ2-3; 11 bases match TRBD2. Germline V lookup: CDR1 GTSNPN, CDR2 SVGIG (reference sequence). The ends lost 1 base at V and 4 bases at J; junction bases unmatched: 1. CDR3 length equals 14 residues. The CDR3 DNA is TGTGCCTGGAGTGAGGGACTAGCGGCAGATACGCAGTATTTT. Protein sequence: CAWSEGLAADTQYF. The full variable domain, completed using reference TRBV30 and TRBJ2-3, is SQTIHQWPATLVQPVGSPLSLECTVEGTSNPNLYWYRQAAGRGLQLLFYSVGIGQISSEVPQNLSASRPQDRQFILSSKKLLLSDSGFYLCAWSEGLAADTQYFGPGTRLTVL.

Only one count was recorded for this clone. The V and J genes are TRBV19 and TRBJ1-6; maybe TRBD1 (5 bases). Germline assignment: CDR1 LNHDA and CDR2 SQIVND (reference sequence). This CDR3 contains 14 residues. Trimming took 3 bases from V and 7 from J, leaving 10 bases between them. The CDR3 DNA is TGTGCCAGTAGTATGGTCCGGGGGAATTCACCCCTCCACTTT. Amino acids: CASSMVRGNSPLHF.

V gene TRBV19 combines with J gene TRBJ1-1; D call uncertain. Per germline, CDR1 LNHDA and CDR2 SQIVND (reference sequence). This CDR3 has 15 amino acids. Deletions cut 5 bases from V and 1 base from J, with 14 bases between. This CDR3 reads CASSAPQLRNTEAFF. CDR3 nucleotide sequence: TGTGCCAGTAGTGCCCCACAGCTACGGAACACTGAAGCTTTCTTT. Supplemented by reference TRBV19 and TRBJ1-1, the full variable domain reads DGGITQSPKYLFRKEGQNVTLSCEQNLNHDAMYWYRQDPGQGLRLIYYSQIVNDFQKGDIAEGYSVSREKKESFPLTVTSAQKNPTAFYLCASSAPQLRNTEAFFGQGTRLTVV.

The gene calls are TRBV6-6 and TRBJ2-5; no firm D call. Germline-derived CDR1 and CDR2 are MNHNY and SVGAGI (reference sequence). This CDR3 is built from 11 residues. V dropped 6 bases and J dropped 4 bases, with 6 bases sitting between them. CDR3 protein: CASSTGETQYF. The CDR3 nucleotides are TGTGCCAGCAGCACCGGAGAGACCCAGTACTTC.

V usage is TRBV9 and J usage is TRBJ1-2; 9 bases are shared with TRBD1. Losses at the gene ends were 0 bases for V and 7 bases for J; bases not matched to a gene: 4. Germline assignment: CDR1 SGDLS and CDR2 YYNGEE. The CDR3 length is 14 residues. DNA of the CDR3: TGTGCCAGCAGCGTAGAGGGACAGGGTGGTGGCTACACCTTC. Its protein product is CASSVEGQGGGYTF.

This chain uses TRBV12-5 with TRBJ2-1; tentatively, D is TRBD2 (5 bases). CDR1 and CDR2 from the germline V gene are LGHNT and FRNRAP. The CDR3 consists of 16 residues. The V end was cut by 6 bases, the J end by 2 bases, with 17 bases between. The CDR3 sequence: CASGPRVTQTYNEQFF. CDR3 DNA: TGTGCTAGTGGCCCGCGGGTTACCCAGACCTACAATGAGCAGTTCTTC.

The chain has TRBV5-5 and TRBJ2-2; D perhaps matches TRBD2 (5 bases). The V gene's germline CDR1 is SGHKS and CDR2 YYEKEE (reference sequence). There are 17 residues in the CDR3. Trimming cost V 2 bases and J 6 bases, with 20 bases left between them. CDR3: CASSFAGWVATPGELFF. As DNA, the CDR3 is TGTGCCAGCAGCTTCGCGGGTTGGGTCGCGACCCCCGGGGAGCTGTTTTTT. Based on the CDR3 plus reference TRBV5-5 and TRBJ2-2, the full variable domain is DAGVTQSPTHLIKTRGQQVTLRCSPISGHKSVSWYQQVLGQGPQFIFQYYEKEERGRGNFPDRFSARQFPNYSSELNVNALLLGDSALYLCASSFAGWVATPGELFFGEGSRLTVL.

The chain has TRBV29-1 and TRBJ2-1; 12 positions agree with TRBD2. In germline, CDR1 is SQVTM, CDR2 ANQGSEA. After removal of 4 bases from V and 2 bases from J, the junction contained 9 bases not matched to a gene. The CDR3 spans 17 residues. CDR3 residues: CSVGGLAGSGAYNEQFF. Written as DNA, the CDR3 is TGCAGCGTTGGAGGACTAGCGGGGTCGGGGGCCTACAATGAGCAGTTCTTC.

The rearrangement uses TRBV6-5 and TRBJ2-4; the D is unclear. Between the trimmed V and J ends, which lost 0 bases and 4 bases, there was a span of 10 bases. Germline V gene sequence: CDR1 MNHEY, CDR2 SVGAGI. The CDR3 spans 15 residues. The CDR3 region is CASSYSARQKNIQYF. The CDR3 nucleotides read TGTGCCAGCAGTTACTCTGCCAGGCAAAAAAACATTCAGTACTTC.

The chain uses TRBV6-5 and TRBJ2-7; D is uncertain. Germline CDR1 reads MNHEY; CDR2 reads SVGAGI. The CDR3 sequence is 10 residues long. Between the trimmed V and J ends, which lost 8 bases and 5 bases, there was a span of 7 bases. The CDR3 DNA is TGTGCCAGCGGCCCCCACGAGCAGTACTTC. The encoded protein is CASGPHEQYF.

This rearrangement joins TRBV30 to TRBJ1-6, with TRBD1 as a possible D gene (6 bases). CDR3 length equals 12 residues. The V end lost 5 bases, the J end lost 9 bases, and 11 bases lay between the germline ends. Germline CDR1 and CDR2: GTSNPN and SVGIG (reference sequence). CDR3 protein: CAWERGGSPLHF. The CDR3 nucleotides read TGTGCCTGGGAAAGAGGGGGTTCACCCCTCCACTTT. The whole variable domain, filled in from reference TRBV30 and TRBJ1-6, reads SQTIHQWPATLVQPVGSPLSLECTVEGTSNPNLYWYRQAAGRGLQLLFYSVGIGQISSEVPQNLSASRPQDRQFILSSKKLLLSDSGFYLCAWERGGSPLHFGNGTRLTVT.

This clone has more than one count but fewer than ten. The chain combines TRBV7-9 with TRBJ2-2; TRBD2 might be the D (5 bases). Looked up from germline, CDR1 is SEHNR and CDR2 is FQNEAQ (reference sequence). Trimming removed 3 bases at V and 0 bases at J, with 8 bases between. The CDR3 consists of 15 residues. The CDR3 region has the DNA TGTGCCAGCAGCTTCGAGGGTTCGAACACCGGGGAGCTGTTTTTT. Amino acids: CASSFEGSNTGELFF.

The chain links TRBV18 to TRBJ1-4; tentative D call: TRBD1 (5 bases). In germline, CDR1 is KGHSH, CDR2 LQKENI. The V gene lost 1 base and the J gene lost 0 bases, with 9 bases spanning the gap. This CDR3 is 16 amino acids long. In DNA form, the CDR3 reads TGTGCCAGCTCACCACGGGACTTTGCAACTAATGAAAAACTGTTTTTT. As protein: CASSPRDFATNEKLFF.

The gene calls are TRBV5-1 and TRBJ1-4, with unresolved D. Per germline, CDR1 SGHRS and CDR2 YFSETQ. The CDR3 length is 15 residues. V dropped 2 bases and J dropped 3 bases, with 11 bases sitting between them. The CDR3 DNA is TGCGCCAGCAGCTTAAATGATGGGCCTAATGAAAAACTGTTTTTT. Protein sequence: CASSLNDGPNEKLFF. Combining the CDR3 with reference TRBV5-1 and TRBJ1-4 gives the whole variable domain KAGVTQTPRYLIKTRGQQVTLSCSPISGHRSVSWYQQTPGQGLQFLFEYFSETQRNKGNFPGRFSGRQFSNSRSEMNVSTLELGDSALYLCASSLNDGPNEKLFFGSGTQLSVL.

This chain connects TRBV6-5 to TRBJ1-2; TRBD1 agrees at 8 bases. The CDR3 loop spans 15 amino acids. Per the germline V gene, CDR1 is MNHEY and CDR2 is SVGAGI. Germline trimming cut 6 bases from V and 3 bases from J; bases unmatched to any gene: 9. DNA for the CDR3: TGTGCCAGCAGGACAGGGGATAGTAGGGACTATGGCTACACCTTC. It encodes CASRTGDSRDYGYTF.